The rows below give T cell receptor beta chains drawn from one sample of a study of shared clonotypes between healthy human individuals. Data came from immunoSEQ multiplex PCR; TCRdb stores just in-frame clones and leaves some out. The sample has about 2,200,000 clones, around 93% seen once. What was sequenced was naive CD8+ T cells from PBMCs. Receptors originate from a man aged 18 to 30 in good health. Some clones in this sample may be carry-over from other donors' samples. The CDR3 runs from the conserved cysteine through the conserved F or W. Fields, in order: D gene, clone size, J gene, V gene, CDR3 protein. A D gene is named only where the DNA matches it firmly. A clone size is listed for some rows: how often the clone was seen (once, few, many), or a class if it is expanded.

d_call: NA
clone_size: NA
j_call: TRBJ2-7
v_call: TRBV5-6
cdr3_aa: CASSYRIGHEQYF

d_call: TRBD1
clone_size: NA
j_call: TRBJ2-3
v_call: TRBV11-2
cdr3_aa: CASSFDRVSTDTQYF

d_call: TRBD1
clone_size: NA
j_call: TRBJ1-4
v_call: TRBV28
cdr3_aa: CASSYGQGEKLFF

d_call: NA
clone_size: NA
j_call: TRBJ1-5
v_call: TRBV5-1
cdr3_aa: CASTLLRGWGQPQHF

d_call: TRBD1
clone_size: NA
j_call: TRBJ1-2
v_call: TRBV10-3
cdr3_aa: CAISESRTGGFGYTF

d_call: NA
clone_size: NA
j_call: TRBJ2-7
v_call: TRBV28
cdr3_aa: CASSLGDLQDSYEQYF

d_call: NA
clone_size: NA
j_call: TRBJ2-1
v_call: TRBV27
cdr3_aa: CASSRSRTYNEQFF

d_call: NA
clone_size: NA
j_call: TRBJ2-1
v_call: TRBV19
cdr3_aa: CASSPSGGVYNEQFF

d_call: TRBD1
clone_size: NA
j_call: TRBJ1-1
v_call: TRBV2
cdr3_aa: CASSEVGDRGYTEAFF

d_call: NA
clone_size: NA
j_call: TRBJ1-2
v_call: TRBV7-9
cdr3_aa: CASSPPTDYYGYTF

d_call: NA
clone_size: few
j_call: TRBJ2-2
v_call: TRBV7-9
cdr3_aa: CASSYRNTGELFF

d_call: TRBD2
clone_size: once
j_call: TRBJ2-1
v_call: TRBV28
cdr3_aa: CASSLGTKYGLADGYNEQFF

d_call: NA
clone_size: NA
j_call: TRBJ1-2
v_call: TRBV28
cdr3_aa: CASSFDREDYGYTF

d_call: TRBD2
clone_size: NA
j_call: TRBJ2-2
v_call: TRBV30
cdr3_aa: CAWKHDWGREIAGGPHTGELFF

d_call: NA
clone_size: NA
j_call: TRBJ2-4
v_call: TRBV6-5
cdr3_aa: CASSYSEGHGNIQYF

d_call: TRBD1
clone_size: NA
j_call: TRBJ2-7
v_call: TRBV27
cdr3_aa: CASSPRTGSSYEQYF

d_call: TRBD2
clone_size: NA
j_call: TRBJ2-3
v_call: TRBV19
cdr3_aa: CATTSVLAGAADTQYF

d_call: NA
clone_size: NA
j_call: TRBJ1-1
v_call: TRBV7-2
cdr3_aa: CASSSWLRAVNTEAFF

d_call: TRBD1
clone_size: NA
j_call: TRBJ1-2
v_call: TRBV6-6
cdr3_aa: CASTIRAGQGADGYTF

d_call: TRBD1
clone_size: few
j_call: TRBJ1-2
v_call: TRBV19
cdr3_aa: CAGRQGNGYTF

d_call: NA
clone_size: NA
j_call: TRBJ2-1
v_call: TRBV7-6
cdr3_aa: CASSGSSNNEQFF

d_call: TRBD1
clone_size: NA
j_call: TRBJ2-2
v_call: TRBV2
cdr3_aa: CASSDTGQATITGELFF

d_call: TRBD1
clone_size: NA
j_call: TRBJ1-3
v_call: TRBV5-1
cdr3_aa: CASSPPVVGQGGGNTIYF

d_call: NA
clone_size: NA
j_call: TRBJ1-1
v_call: TRBV4-2
cdr3_aa: CASSQISGNTEAFF

d_call: TRBD1
clone_size: NA
j_call: TRBJ2-7
v_call: TRBV28
cdr3_aa: CASKPGTAVYEQYF

d_call: NA
clone_size: NA
j_call: TRBJ2-7
v_call: TRBV7-2
cdr3_aa: CASSSQGGEQYF

d_call: NA
clone_size: few
j_call: TRBJ1-1
v_call: TRBV6-1
cdr3_aa: CASSEGVRTEAFF

d_call: NA
clone_size: NA
j_call: TRBJ1-5
v_call: TRBV27
cdr3_aa: CASSSSAGERDQPQHF

d_call: NA
clone_size: NA
j_call: TRBJ1-5
v_call: TRBV6-6
cdr3_aa: CASSYSGPQPQHF

d_call: NA
clone_size: NA
j_call: TRBJ2-7
v_call: TRBV13
cdr3_aa: CASSFSQAVDEQYF

d_call: TRBD1
clone_size: NA
j_call: TRBJ1-1
v_call: TRBV29-1
cdr3_aa: CSVEIQGASGAFF

d_call: NA
clone_size: once
j_call: TRBJ1-4
v_call: TRBV2
cdr3_aa: CASSRRGSTNEKLFF

d_call: NA
clone_size: NA
j_call: TRBJ2-7
v_call: TRBV28
cdr3_aa: CASSSLASSYEQYF

d_call: TRBD1
clone_size: NA
j_call: TRBJ2-7
v_call: TRBV30
cdr3_aa: CAWTPGQGEYEQYF

d_call: NA
clone_size: NA
j_call: TRBJ2-1
v_call: TRBV28
cdr3_aa: CASSFGGRDTYNEQFF

d_call: TRBD2
clone_size: NA
j_call: TRBJ2-1
v_call: TRBV7-9
cdr3_aa: CASSLAPGKTSGAYNEQFF

d_call: NA
clone_size: NA
j_call: TRBJ1-1
v_call: TRBV19
cdr3_aa: CASRPRPGRLNTEAFF

d_call: NA
clone_size: NA
j_call: TRBJ1-1
v_call: TRBV4-2
cdr3_aa: CASSLGVAEAFF

d_call: TRBD2
clone_size: NA
j_call: TRBJ2-2
v_call: TRBV19
cdr3_aa: CASSGTSGIYTGELFF

d_call: TRBD2
clone_size: NA
j_call: TRBJ2-5
v_call: TRBV7-6
cdr3_aa: CASSLQRREGGETQYF

d_call: NA
clone_size: NA
j_call: TRBJ2-3
v_call: TRBV9
cdr3_aa: CASSVASGGSTDTQYF

d_call: TRBD1
clone_size: NA
j_call: TRBJ2-7
v_call: TRBV6-1
cdr3_aa: CASIRDRYEQYF

d_call: NA
clone_size: NA
j_call: TRBJ2-3
v_call: TRBV10-2
cdr3_aa: CASWSGQSTDTQYF

d_call: TRBD2
clone_size: NA
j_call: TRBJ2-1
v_call: TRBV2
cdr3_aa: CASGHLAGSYNEQFF